This TCR beta chain was found in a study of blood T cell repertoires in COVID-19. Clones were read by immunoSEQ multiplex PCR, and TCRdb kept only the in-frame ones, dropping some. The table lists over 120,000 clones, around 88% of them singletons. CDR1 is MNHEY and CDR2 is SVGEGT in the germline V gene. V lost 5 bases and J 1 base, leaving 6 bases between the germline ends. CDR3 length: 14 amino acids. Sequenced: peripheral blood. The receptor was isolated from a man aged 60 to 75 with active or convalescent COVID-19. The chain employs TRBV6-2 or TRBV6-3 and TRBJ2-6; the D is unclear. The CDR3 spells CASSRRSGANVLTF. The CDR3 DNA sequence: TGTGCCAGCAGTCGGAGATCTGGGGCCAACGTCCTGACTTTC.